The source of this TCR beta chain is a study of shared clonotypes between healthy human individuals. General study results and limits: Larger estimated richness was generally recorded for naive subsets relative to memory subsets.

The V end was cut by 4 bases, the J end by 1 base, with 13 bases between. The CDR3 loop spans 15 amino acids. CDR1 is KGHSH and CDR2 is LQKENI in the germline V gene. A remark on this clone: Its antigen is not identified.

Assay: immunoSEQ multiplex PCR; the TCRdb copy retains only in-frame clones and omits some. The table shows about 1 million clones, with more than 60% occurring only once. The chain carries TRBV18 and TRBJ1-1; the D gene is possibly TRBD1 (5 bases). The sequenced material came from memory CD4+ T cells sorted from blood. The sample's subset: CD45RA-negative fraction. The origin of this receptor is a man in his late teens or twenties in good health. The CDR3 region is CASSRQGGPNTEAFF. The DNA of the CDR3 is TGTGCCAGCTCACGGCAGGGTGGTCCGAACACTGAAGCTTTCTTT.